This T cell receptor (beta chain) was sequenced in a study of Ad26.COV2.S vaccination and SARS-CoV-2 variants. Whole-study context: Donor was one of the participants in the Ad26.COV2.S arm of the COV1001 trial. Once or twice, 56 days apart, Ad26.COV2.S was delivered intramuscularly. Regarding the study as a whole: Similar non-spike TCR breadth was seen in vaccine and placebo recipients.

Germline V gene lookup returns CDR1 SEHNR and CDR2 FQNEAQ (reference sequence). The CDR3 sequence is 13 residues long. Losses at the gene ends were 11 bases for V and 5 bases for J; bases not matched to a gene: 8. A note on this clone: Its antigen remains unknown.

Some clones are missing from TCRdb's copy, which holds only in-frame ones; the method was immunoSEQ multiplex PCR. The sample includes around 450,000 clones, nearly 90% of them seen just once. Treatment described: 19 received Ad26.COV2.S at low or high dose, single or two shots; about five received placebo; per-sample allocation not given. Sampling was done on day 63 after the first vaccine or placebo injection. This TCR came from a person between 18 and 65 years old who received the Ad26.COV2.S COVID-19 vaccine or a placebo. The specimen comprised peripheral blood, sampled in a trial of Ad26.COV2.S vaccine versus placebo. This sequence joins TRBV7-9 and TRBJ2-3; 9 nucleotides align to TRBD2. CDR3 DNA: TGTGCCGGTTCTAGCGGGGCCTTAGATACGCAGTATTTT. It encodes CAGSSGALDTQYF.